These 7 T cell receptor beta chains were sequenced from one sample in a study of CD8+ T cells in alopecia areata. The treatment is: oral pan-JAK inhibitor, 5-10 mg twice daily. The authors extracted RNA and reverse transcribed it into cDNA as the sequencing template. The data were produced by immunoSEQ multiplex PCR, yet TCRdb's version contains in-frame clones alone and is incomplete. The table shows some 200,000 clones, with around 58% occurring only once. Sample: CD8+ T cells sorted from blood, taken at week 24, from a patient treated with tofacitinib. Every receptor here comes from a human donor with alopecia areata.

This chain links TRBV4-1 with TRBJ2-7; perhaps D is TRBD1 or TRBD2 (5 bases each). CDR3 length: 15 amino acids. Germline V gene data show CDR1 as MGHRA and CDR2 as YSYEKL. The germline V and J ends were trimmed by 1 base and 0 bases, with 10 bases remaining between them. CDR3 sequence: CASSQAGRGSYEQYF. The CDR3 DNA follows: TGCGCCAGCAGCCAAGCGGGACGCGGCTCCTACGAGCAGTACTTC.

V gene TRBV7-9 combines with J gene TRBJ1-6; possibly TRBD1 for D (5 bases). The CDR3 is made up of 15 amino acids. Trimming left V 11 bases short and J 7 bases short, with 21 bases between. In germline, CDR1 is SEHNR, CDR2 FQNEAQ (reference sequence). Here the CDR3 DNA reads TGTGCCGGAACAGAATTAGGGGTCCCCAATTCACCCCTCCACTTT. Protein sequence: CAGTELGVPNSPLHF.

The chain joins TRBV5-6 to TRBJ2-7, with 11 bases identical to TRBD2. Per the germline V gene, CDR1 is SGHDT and CDR2 is YYEEEE. The CDR3 totals 15 residues. Unmatched junction bases numbered 4, after V lost 3 bases and J lost 2 bases. CDR3 amino acids: CASSSGLAETYEQYF. For the CDR3, the DNA is TGTGCCAGCAGCTCGGGACTAGCGGAGACCTACGAGCAGTACTTC.

The genes are TRBV14 and TRBJ2-7; no clear D gene. The CDR3 consists of 10 residues. In germline, CDR1 is SGHDN, CDR2 FVKESK. CDR3 amino acids: CEGISYEQYF. In DNA, the CDR3 is TGTGAAGGGATATCCTACGAGCAGTACTTC.

Only a few counts were recorded for this clone. V gene TRBV5-1 combines with J gene TRBJ2-5; either TRBD1 or TRBD2 may supply D (6 bases each). The CDR3 has 15 amino acids. Germline assignment: CDR1 SGHRS and CDR2 YFSETQ. V was cut by 1 base and J by 3 bases, with 13 bases left in between. The CDR3 DNA sequence: TGCGCCAGCAGCTTGTCTAAGGGGGGCAAAGAGACCCAGTACTTC. Translated, it gives CASSLSKGGKETQYF.

This chain uses TRBV4-1 with TRBJ2-7; no reliable D call. Germline V gives CDR1 MGHRA, CDR2 YSYEKL. V lost 1 base, J lost 0 bases, and 10 bases lay in between. The CDR3 spans 15 residues. The CDR3 sequence is CASSQAEAVSYEQYF. DNA of the CDR3: TGCGCCAGCAGCCAAGCAGAGGCCGTCTCCTACGAGCAGTACTTC.

The table lists this clone with a few counts. J is TRBJ2-3 and V is TRBV29-1; no reliable D call. Trimming left V 8 bases short and J 4 bases short, with 10 bases between. CDR1 and CDR2 (germline): SQVTM, ANQGSEA. The CDR3 spans 11 residues. The CDR3 sequence: CSTHKADTQYF. DNA of the CDR3: TGCAGCACCCACAAAGCAGATACGCAGTATTTT.